This T cell receptor beta chain was observed in a study of cytomegalovirus exposure and HLA in healthy donors. Study observations and caveats: TCR beta V- and J-gene trimming, according to a later analysis, was linked to a missense DCLRE1C variant. HLA alleles were associated with some 17,000 TCR beta sequences in a later analysis at 0.05 false discovery rate.

V was clipped by 2 bases and J by 4 bases, with 14 bases between them. Germline V gene data show CDR1 as SGHTA and CDR2 as FQGNSA. There are 15 residues in the CDR3. Note on this clone: Its cognate antigen is unknown.

The PCR made use of 60 Vbeta and 13 Jbeta primers. In the authors' workflow: Later, an analysis found about 83 million unique TCR beta chains, and about 10 million of these were shared. Some clones are missing from TCRdb's copy, which holds only in-frame ones; the method was immunoSEQ multiplex PCR. That table supplies the V and J calls and clone size; D and trimming were determined from the DNA. This sample's table reports roughly 120,000 clones. The clonotype was recovered from a young man in good health and CMV-seronegative. The J gene is TRBJ1-2, the V gene TRBV7-2; TRBD1 is a possible D gene (6 bases). Sequencing used PBMCs. For the CDR3, the DNA is TGTGCCAGCAGCTTACTACAGGGTAATGCCTATGGCTACACCTTC. Its protein product is CASSLLQGNAYGYTF.